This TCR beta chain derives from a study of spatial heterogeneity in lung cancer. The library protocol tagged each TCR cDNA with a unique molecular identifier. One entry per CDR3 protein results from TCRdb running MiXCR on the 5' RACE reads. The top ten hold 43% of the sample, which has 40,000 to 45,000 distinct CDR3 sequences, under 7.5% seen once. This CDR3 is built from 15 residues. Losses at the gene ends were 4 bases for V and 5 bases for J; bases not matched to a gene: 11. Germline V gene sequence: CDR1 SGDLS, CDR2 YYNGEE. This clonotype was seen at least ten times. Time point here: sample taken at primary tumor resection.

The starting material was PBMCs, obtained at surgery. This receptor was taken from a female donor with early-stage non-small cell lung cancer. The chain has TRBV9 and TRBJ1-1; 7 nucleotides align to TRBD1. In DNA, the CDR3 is TGTGCCAGCAGCCTAGCCCAGGGGGGCGGAACTGAAGCTTTCTTT. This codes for CASSLAQGGGTEAFF.